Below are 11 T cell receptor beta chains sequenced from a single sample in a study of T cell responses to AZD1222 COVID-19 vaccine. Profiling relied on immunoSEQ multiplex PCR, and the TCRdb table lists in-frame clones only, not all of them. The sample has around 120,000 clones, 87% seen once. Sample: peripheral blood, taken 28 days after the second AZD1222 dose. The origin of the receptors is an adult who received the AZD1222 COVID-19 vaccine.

The CDR3 here is CASMGLYGTGELFF. CDR3 in DNA: TGCGCCAGTATGGGACTATACGGCACCGGGGAGCTGTTTTTT. This chain connects TRBV5-1 to TRBJ2-2; 7 positions match TRBD2. CDR1 is SGHRS and CDR2 is YFSETQ in the germline V gene. CDR3 length: 14 amino acids. The J segment lost 4 bases and the V segment lost 8 bases, leaving 8 bases of the junction unmatched.

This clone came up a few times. CDR3 sequence reads: CASSQDYGDLETQYF. In nucleotides, the CDR3 is TGCGCCAGCAGCCAAGATTACGGGGATTTAGAGACCCAGTACTTC. The J gene is TRBJ2-5, the V gene TRBV4-3, with D possibly matching TRBD2 (5 bases). Germline loops: CDR1 LGHNA, CDR2 YSLEER. The V and J ends lost 0 bases and 4 bases respectively, with 12 bases between them. This CDR3 has 15 amino acids.

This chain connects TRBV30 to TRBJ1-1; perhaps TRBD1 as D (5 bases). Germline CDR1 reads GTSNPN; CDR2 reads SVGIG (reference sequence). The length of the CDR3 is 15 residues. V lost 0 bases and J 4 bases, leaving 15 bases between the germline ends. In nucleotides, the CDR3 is TGTGCCTGGAGTGTAGGTTCAGGGTATAGCACTGAAGCTTTCTTT. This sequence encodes CAWSVGSGYSTEAFF.

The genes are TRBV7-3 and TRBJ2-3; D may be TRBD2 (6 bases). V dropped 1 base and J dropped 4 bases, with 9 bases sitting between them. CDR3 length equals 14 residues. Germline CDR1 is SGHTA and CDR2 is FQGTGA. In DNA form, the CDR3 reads TGTGCCAGCAGCTTAATGCCGGGAGCAGATACGCAGTATTTT. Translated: CASSLMPGADTQYF.

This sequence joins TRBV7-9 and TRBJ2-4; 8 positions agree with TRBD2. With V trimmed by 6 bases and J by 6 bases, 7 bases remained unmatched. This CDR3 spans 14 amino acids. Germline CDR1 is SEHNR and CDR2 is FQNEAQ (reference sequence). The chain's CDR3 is CASRSGGPGNIQYF. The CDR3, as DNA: TGTGCCAGCAGATCGGGAGGGCCGGGAAACATTCAGTACTTC.

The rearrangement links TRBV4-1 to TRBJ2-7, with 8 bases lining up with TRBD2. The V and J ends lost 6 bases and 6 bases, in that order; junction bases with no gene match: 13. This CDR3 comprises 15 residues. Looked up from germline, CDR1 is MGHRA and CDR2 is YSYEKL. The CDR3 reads CASRIGLAESLEQYF. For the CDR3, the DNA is TGCGCCAGCAGGATAGGACTAGCTGAATCCCTCGAGCAGTACTTC.

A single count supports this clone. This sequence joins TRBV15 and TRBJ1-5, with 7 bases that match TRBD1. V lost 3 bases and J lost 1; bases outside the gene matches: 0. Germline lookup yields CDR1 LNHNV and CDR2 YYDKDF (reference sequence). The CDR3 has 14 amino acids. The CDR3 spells CATSRTGSNQPQHF. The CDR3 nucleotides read TGTGCCACCAGCAGGACAGGGAGCAATCAGCCCCAGCATTTT.

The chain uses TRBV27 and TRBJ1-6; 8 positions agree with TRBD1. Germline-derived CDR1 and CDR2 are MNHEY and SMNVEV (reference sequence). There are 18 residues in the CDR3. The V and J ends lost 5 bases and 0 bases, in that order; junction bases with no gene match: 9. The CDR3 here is CASSLRQGPSSYNSPLHF. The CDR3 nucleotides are TGTGCCAGCAGTCTACGACAGGGGCCCAGCTCCTATAATTCACCCCTCCACTTT.

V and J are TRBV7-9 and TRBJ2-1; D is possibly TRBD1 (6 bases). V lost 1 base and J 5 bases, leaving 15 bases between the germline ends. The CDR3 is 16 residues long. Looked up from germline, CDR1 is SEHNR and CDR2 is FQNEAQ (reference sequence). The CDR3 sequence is CASSLVMGAGHNEQFF. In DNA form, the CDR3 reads TGTGCCAGCAGCTTAGTAATGGGGGCTGGGCACAATGAGCAGTTCTTC.

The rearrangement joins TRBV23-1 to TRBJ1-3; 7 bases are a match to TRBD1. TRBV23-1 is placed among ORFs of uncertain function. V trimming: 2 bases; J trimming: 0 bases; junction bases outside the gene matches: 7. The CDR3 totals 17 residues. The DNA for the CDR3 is TGCGCCAGCAGTCAAAGAGCTGACAGGGACTCTGGAAACACCATATATTTT. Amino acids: CASSQRADRDSGNTIYF.

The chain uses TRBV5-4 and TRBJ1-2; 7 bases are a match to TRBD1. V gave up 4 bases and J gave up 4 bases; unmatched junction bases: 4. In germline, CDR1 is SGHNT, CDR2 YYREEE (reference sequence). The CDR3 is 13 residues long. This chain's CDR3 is CASSMGQSYGYTF. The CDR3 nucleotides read TGTGCCAGCAGCATGGGACAGAGCTATGGCTACACCTTC.